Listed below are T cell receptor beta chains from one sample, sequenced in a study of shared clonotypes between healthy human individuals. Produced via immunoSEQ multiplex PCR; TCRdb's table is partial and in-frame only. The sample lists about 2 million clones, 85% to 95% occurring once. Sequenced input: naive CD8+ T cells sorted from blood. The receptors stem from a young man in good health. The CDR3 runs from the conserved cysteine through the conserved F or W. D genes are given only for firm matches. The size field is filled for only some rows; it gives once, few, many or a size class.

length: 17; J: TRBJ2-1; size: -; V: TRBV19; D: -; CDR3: CASSILGGASSYNEQFF; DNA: TGTGCCAGTAGTATACTTGGGGGCGCAAGCTCCTACAATGAGCAGTTCTTC
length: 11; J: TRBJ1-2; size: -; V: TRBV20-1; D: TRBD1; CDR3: CSPETGGGYTF; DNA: TGCAGTCCAGAGACAGGGGGCGGCTACACCTTC
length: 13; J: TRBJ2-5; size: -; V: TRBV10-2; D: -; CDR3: CASSGDLQETQYF; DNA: TGCGCCAGCAGTGGGGACCTTCAAGAGACCCAGTACTTC
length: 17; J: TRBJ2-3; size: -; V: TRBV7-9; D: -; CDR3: CASSPANGGRHTDTQYF; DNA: TGTGCCAGCAGCCCGGCGAACGGAGGGAGGCACACAGATACGCAGTATTTT
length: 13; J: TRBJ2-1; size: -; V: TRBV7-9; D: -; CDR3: CASSLSSYNEQFF; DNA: TGTGCCAGCAGCTTGAGCTCCTACAATGAGCAGTTCTTC
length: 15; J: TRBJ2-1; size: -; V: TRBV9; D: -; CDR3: CASSASGLSYNEQFF; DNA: TGTGCCAGCAGCGCCAGCGGTCTCTCCTACAATGAGCAGTTCTTC
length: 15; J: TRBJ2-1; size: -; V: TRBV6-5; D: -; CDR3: CASSYDGRGAQEQFF; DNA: TGTGCCAGCAGTTACGATGGAAGGGGGGCACAGGAGCAGTTCTTC
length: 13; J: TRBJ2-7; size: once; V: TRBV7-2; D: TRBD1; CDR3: CASSPGTGYEQYF; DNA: TGTGCCAGCAGCCCTGGGACAGGCTACGAGCAGTACTTC
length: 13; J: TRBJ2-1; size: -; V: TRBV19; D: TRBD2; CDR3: CASGLAAYNEQFF; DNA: TGTGCCAGCGGACTAGCGGCCTACAATGAGCAGTTCTTC
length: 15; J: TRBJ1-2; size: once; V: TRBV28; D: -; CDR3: CASSLFSRALGGYTF; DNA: TGTGCCAGCAGTTTATTCTCCAGGGCCCTCGGGGGCTACACCTTC
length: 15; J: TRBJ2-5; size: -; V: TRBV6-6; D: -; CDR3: CASSPGTIKGETQYF; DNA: TGTGCCAGCAGCCCCGGGACGATAAAGGGAGAGACCCAGTACTTC
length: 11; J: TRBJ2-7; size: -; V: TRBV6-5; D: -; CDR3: CASSWGYEQYF; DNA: TGTGCCAGCAGTTGGGGGTACGAGCAGTACTTC
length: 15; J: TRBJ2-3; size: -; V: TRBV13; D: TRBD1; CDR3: CASSPGTGWTDTQYF; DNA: TGTGCCAGCAGCCCAGGGACAGGGTGGACAGATACGCAGTATTTT
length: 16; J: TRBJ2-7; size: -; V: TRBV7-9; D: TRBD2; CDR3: CASSPVTSGRDYEQYF; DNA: TGTGCCAGCAGCCCGGTGACTAGCGGGAGGGACTACGAGCAGTACTTC
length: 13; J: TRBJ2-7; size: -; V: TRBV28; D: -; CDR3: CASLEQRTYEQYF; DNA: TGTGCCAGCCTAGAGCAGCGGACCTACGAGCAGTACTTC
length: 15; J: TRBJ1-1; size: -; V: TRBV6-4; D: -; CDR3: CASSDPTTVNTEAFF; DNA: TGTGCCAGCAGTGACCCTACGACAGTGAACACTGAAGCTTTCTTT
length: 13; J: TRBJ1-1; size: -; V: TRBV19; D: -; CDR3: CASSVKEGTEAFF; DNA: TGTGCCAGTAGTGTAAAGGAGGGCACTGAAGCTTTCTTT
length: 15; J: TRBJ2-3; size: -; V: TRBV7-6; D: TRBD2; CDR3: CASTRSGAVTDTQYF; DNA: TGTGCCAGCACCCGTAGCGGGGCCGTCACAGATACGCAGTATTTT
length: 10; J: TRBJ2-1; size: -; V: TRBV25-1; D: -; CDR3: CASRSGEQFF; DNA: TGTGCCAGCAGAAGTGGCGAGCAGTTCTTC
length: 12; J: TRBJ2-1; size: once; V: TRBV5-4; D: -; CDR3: CASSLADHEQFF; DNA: TGTGCCAGCAGCTTGGCAGATCATGAGCAGTTCTTC
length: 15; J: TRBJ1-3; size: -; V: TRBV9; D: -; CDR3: CASSSAWDSGNTIYF; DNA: TGTGCCAGCAGCTCCGCGTGGGACTCTGGAAACACCATATATTTT
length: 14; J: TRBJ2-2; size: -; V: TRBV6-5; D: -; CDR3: CASSYSGNTGELFF; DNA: TGTGCCAGCAGTTACTCAGGGAACACCGGGGAGCTGTTTTTT
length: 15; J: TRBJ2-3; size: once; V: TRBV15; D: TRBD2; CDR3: CATSRVTGGSNTQYF; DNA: TGTGCCACCAGCAGAGTTACGGGAGGCTCGAATACGCAGTATTTT
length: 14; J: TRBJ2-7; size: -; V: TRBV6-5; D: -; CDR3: CASSPGGTGYEQYF; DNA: TGTGCCAGCAGTCCCGGGGGGACAGGCTACGAGCAGTACTTC
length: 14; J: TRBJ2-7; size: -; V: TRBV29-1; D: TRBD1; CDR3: CSVEARDRGYEQYF; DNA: TGCAGCGTTGAAGCCCGGGACAGGGGTTACGAGCAGTACTTC
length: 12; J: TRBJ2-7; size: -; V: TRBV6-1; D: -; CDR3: CASSEGAREQYF; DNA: TGTGCCAGCAGTGAAGGTGCCCGCGAGCAGTACTTC
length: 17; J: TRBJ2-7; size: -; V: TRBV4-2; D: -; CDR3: CASSQDVRTVGSYEQYF; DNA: TGTGCCAGCAGCCAAGATGTGAGGACAGTAGGCTCCTACGAGCAGTACTTC
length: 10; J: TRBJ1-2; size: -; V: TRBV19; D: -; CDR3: CASSGPGYTF; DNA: TGTGCCAGTAGTGGACCAGGCTACACCTTC
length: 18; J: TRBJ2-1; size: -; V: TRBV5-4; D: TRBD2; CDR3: CASSPGLAGEMSYNEQFF; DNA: TGTGCCAGCAGCCCGGGACTAGCTGGAGAAATGTCCTACAATGAGCAGTTCTTC
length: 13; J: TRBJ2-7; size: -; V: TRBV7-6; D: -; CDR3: CASSSIGGPEQYF; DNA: TGTGCCAGCAGCTCCATAGGGGGACCCGAGCAGTACTTC
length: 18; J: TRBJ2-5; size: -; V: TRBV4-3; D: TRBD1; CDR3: CASSQDNLSGQGGETQYF; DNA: TGCGCCAGCAGCCAAGATAATCTATCCGGACAGGGGGGAGAGACCCAGTACTTC
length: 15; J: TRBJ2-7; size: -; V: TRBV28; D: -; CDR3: CASSFRGTASYEQYF; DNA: TGTGCCAGCAGTTTCCGGGGTACAGCGTCCTACGAGCAGTACTTC
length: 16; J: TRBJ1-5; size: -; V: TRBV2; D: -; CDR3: CASNEERDGSNQPQHF; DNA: TGTGCCAGCAACGAGGAAAGGGACGGTAGCAATCAGCCCCAGCATTTT
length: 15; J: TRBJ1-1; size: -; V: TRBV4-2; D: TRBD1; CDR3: CASSPGQGSDTEAFF; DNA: TGTGCCAGCAGCCCCGGACAGGGTTCGGACACTGAAGCTTTCTTT
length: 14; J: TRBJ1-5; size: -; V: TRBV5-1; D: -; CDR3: CASSPDGGNQPQHF; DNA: TGCGCCAGCAGCCCGGACGGAGGCAATCAGCCCCAGCATTTT
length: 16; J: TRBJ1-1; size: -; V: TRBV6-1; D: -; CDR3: CASSETSSGADTEAFF; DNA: TGTGCCAGCAGTGAAACTTCCTCGGGGGCTGACACTGAAGCTTTCTTT
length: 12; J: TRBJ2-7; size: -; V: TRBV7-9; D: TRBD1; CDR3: CAVRQGGHEQYF; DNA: TGTGCCGTTCGACAGGGCGGACACGAGCAGTACTTC
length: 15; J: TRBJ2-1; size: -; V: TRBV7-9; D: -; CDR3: CASSPVGNSYNEQFF; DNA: TGTGCCAGCAGCCCCGTCGGGAACTCCTACAATGAGCAGTTCTTC
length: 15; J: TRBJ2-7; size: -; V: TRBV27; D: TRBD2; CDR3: CASSLRERVAYEQYF; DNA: TGTGCCAGCAGTCTGCGGGAGAGGGTTGCCTACGAGCAGTACTTC
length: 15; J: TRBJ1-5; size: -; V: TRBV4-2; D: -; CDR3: CASSHAGQENQPQHF; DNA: TGTGCCAGCAGCCACGCGGGACAAGAAAATCAGCCCCAGCATTTT
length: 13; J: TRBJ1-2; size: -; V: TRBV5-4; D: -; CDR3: CASRKQGNYGYTF; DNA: TGTGCCAGCAGAAAACAGGGCAACTATGGCTACACCTTC
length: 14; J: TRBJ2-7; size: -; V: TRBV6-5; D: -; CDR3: CASSYQGQLDEQYF; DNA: TGTGCCAGCAGTTACCAGGGGCAGTTAGACGAGCAGTACTTC
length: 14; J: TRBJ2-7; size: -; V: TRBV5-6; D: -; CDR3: CASSSDGYAIEQYF; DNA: TGTGCCAGCAGCTCCGACGGGTATGCAATCGAGCAGTACTTC
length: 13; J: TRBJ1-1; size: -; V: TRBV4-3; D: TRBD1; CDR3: CASSPGQGGEAFF; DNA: TGCGCCAGCAGCCCGGGACAGGGAGGTGAAGCTTTCTTT
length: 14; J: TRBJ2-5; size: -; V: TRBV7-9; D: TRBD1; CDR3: CASSRAGGRETQYF; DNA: TGTGCCAGCAGCCGAGCAGGGGGCCGGGAGACCCAGTACTTC
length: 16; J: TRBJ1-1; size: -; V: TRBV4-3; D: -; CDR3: CASSPEEQHMNTEAFF; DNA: TGCGCCAGCAGCCCAGAAGAACAGCACATGAACACTGAAGCTTTCTTT